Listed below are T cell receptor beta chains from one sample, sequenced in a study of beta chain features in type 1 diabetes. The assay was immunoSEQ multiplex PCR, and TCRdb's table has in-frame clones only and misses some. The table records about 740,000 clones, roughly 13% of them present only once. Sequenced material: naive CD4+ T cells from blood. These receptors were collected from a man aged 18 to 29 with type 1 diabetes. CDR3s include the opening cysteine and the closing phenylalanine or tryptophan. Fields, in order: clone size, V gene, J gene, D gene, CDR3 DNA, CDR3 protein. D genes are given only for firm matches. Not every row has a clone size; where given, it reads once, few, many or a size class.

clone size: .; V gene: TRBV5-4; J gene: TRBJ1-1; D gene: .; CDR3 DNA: TGTGCCAGCAGCTTGGTAGGGTTCGACACTGAAGCTTTCTTT; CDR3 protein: CASSLVGFDTEAFF
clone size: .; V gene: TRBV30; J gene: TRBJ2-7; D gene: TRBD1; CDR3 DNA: TGTGCCTGGAGTGTAACAGGGGGCGAGCAGTACTTC; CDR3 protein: CAWSVTGGEQYF
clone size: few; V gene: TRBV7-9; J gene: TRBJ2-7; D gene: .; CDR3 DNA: TGTGCCAGCAGCTTAGCGTCACCCCGCGGATACGAGCAGTACTTC; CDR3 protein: CASSLASPRGYEQYF
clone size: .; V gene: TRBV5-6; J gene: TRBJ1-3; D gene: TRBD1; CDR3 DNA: TGTGCCAGCAGCTACCAGGGGGCTTCTGGAAACACCATATATTTT; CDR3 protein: CASSYQGASGNTIYF
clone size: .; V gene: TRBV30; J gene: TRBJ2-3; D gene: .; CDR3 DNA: TGTGCCTGGAGGCCCTCTTGGGCCCTCGACATCACAGATACGCAGTATTTT; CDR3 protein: CAWRPSWALDITDTQYF
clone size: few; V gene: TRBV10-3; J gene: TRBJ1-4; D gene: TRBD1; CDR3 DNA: TGTGCCATCAGTGAGGGGACAGGGGAAAAACTGTTTTTT; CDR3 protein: CAISEGTGEKLFF
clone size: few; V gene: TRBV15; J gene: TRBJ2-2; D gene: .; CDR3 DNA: TGTGCCACCAGCAGAGGTTTAGGGTACACCGGGGAGCTGTTTTTT; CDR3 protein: CATSRGLGYTGELFF
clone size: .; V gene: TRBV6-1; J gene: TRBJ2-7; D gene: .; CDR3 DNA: TGTGCCAGCAGTGACCTCGGGTCTCCCCCCTACGAGCAGTACTTC; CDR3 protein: CASSDLGSPPYEQYF
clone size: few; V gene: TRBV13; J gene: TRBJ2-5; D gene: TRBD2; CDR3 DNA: TGTGCCAGCAGCTCCCCCGGGACTAGCGTCACCCAGTACTTC; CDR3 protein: CASSSPGTSVTQYF
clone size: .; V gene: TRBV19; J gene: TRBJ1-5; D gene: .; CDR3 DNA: TGTGCCAGTAGCCCCGAAGGGTCCAATCAGCCCCAGCATTTT; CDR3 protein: CASSPEGSNQPQHF
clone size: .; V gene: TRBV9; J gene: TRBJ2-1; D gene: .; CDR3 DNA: TGTGCCAGCAGCGTAGATATGACGGGGGATTACAATGAGCAGTTCTTC; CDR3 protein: CASSVDMTGDYNEQFF
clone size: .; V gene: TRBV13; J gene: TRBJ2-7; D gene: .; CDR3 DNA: TGTGCCAGCAGCTTAACTGGTTGGGACACGAGCTCCTACGAGCAGTACTTC; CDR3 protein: CASSLTGWDTSSYEQYF
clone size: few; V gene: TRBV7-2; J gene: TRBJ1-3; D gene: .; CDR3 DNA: TGTGCCAGCAGCTTAGCGCTTCTCTCTGGAAACACCATATATTTT; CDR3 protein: CASSLALLSGNTIYF
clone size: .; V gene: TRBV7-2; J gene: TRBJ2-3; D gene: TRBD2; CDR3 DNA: TGTGCCAGCAGCTTCAGACTAGCGGGGAGCACAGATACGCAGTATTTT; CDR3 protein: CASSFRLAGSTDTQYF
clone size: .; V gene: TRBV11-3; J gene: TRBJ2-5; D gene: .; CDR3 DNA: TGTGCCAGCAGCTTACAGGTCCTCACAGAGACCCAGTACTTC; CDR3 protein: CASSLQVLTETQYF
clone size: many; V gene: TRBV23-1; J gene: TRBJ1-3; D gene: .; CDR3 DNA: TGCGCCAGCAGCCACCACTTGGATTTT; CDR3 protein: CASSHHLDF
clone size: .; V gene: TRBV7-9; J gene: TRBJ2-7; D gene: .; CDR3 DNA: TGTGCCAGCAGCCCGGGGATCCCTTTCTACGAGCAGTACTTC; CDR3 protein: CASSPGIPFYEQYF
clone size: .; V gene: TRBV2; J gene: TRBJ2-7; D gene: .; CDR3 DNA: TGTGCCAGCAGTGAAGAGGTCGGGAGCTACGAGCAGTACTTC; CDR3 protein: CASSEEVGSYEQYF
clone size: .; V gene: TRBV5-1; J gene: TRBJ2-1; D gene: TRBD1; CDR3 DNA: TGCGCCAGCAGCTTAGTACAGGGGAAGGAGCAGTTCTTC; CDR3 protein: CASSLVQGKEQFF
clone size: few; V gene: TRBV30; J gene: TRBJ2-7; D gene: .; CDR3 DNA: TGTGCCTGGAGTCCGGGGGCAGAGCAGTACTTC; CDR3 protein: CAWSPGAEQYF
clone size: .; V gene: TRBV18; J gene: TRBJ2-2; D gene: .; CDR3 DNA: TGTGCCAGCTCACCACGGGGGTCCGCCGGGGAGCTGTTTTTT; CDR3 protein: CASSPRGSAGELFF
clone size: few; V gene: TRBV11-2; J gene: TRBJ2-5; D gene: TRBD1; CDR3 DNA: TGTGCCAGCAGCCCCCGAACCGGGACAGGGTTAAGAGAGACCCAGTACTTC; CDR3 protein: CASSPRTGTGLRETQYF
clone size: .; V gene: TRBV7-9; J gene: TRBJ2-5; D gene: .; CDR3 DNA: TGTGCCAGCAGCTTAGGAGGGCGAGGGACCCAGTACTTC; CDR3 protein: CASSLGGRGTQYF
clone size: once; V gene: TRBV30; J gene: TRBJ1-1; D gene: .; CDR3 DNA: TGTGCCTGGAGTGTGACTGTCACTGAAGCTTTCTTT; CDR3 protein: CAWSVTVTEAFF
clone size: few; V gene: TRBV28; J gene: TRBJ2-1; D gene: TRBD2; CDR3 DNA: TGTGCCAGCAGTTTCGGGGGGGCGTGGGAGCAGTTCTTC; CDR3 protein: CASSFGGAWEQFF
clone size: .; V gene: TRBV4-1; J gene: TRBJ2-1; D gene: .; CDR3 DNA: TGCGCCAGCAGCCAAGTAAATGAGCAGTTCTTC; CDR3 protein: CASSQVNEQFF
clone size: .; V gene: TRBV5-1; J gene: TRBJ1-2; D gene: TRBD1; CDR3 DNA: TGCGCCAGCAGCATGGGACAGAGGACTAACTATGGCTACACCTTC; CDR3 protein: CASSMGQRTNYGYTF
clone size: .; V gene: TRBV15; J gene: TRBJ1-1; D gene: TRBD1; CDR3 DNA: TGTGCCACCAGCCGAGACAGGGAGGGGACTGAAGCTTTCTTT; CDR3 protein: CATSRDREGTEAFF
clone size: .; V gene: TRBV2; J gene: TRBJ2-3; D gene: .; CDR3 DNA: TGTGCCAGCAGTGAGGCCTCGAGCACAGATACGCAGTATTTT; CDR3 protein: CASSEASSTDTQYF
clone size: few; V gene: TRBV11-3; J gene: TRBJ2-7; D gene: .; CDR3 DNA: TGTGCCAGCAGCTTAGAAGGGTTAAACCGCGGCTACGAGCAGTACTTC; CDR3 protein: CASSLEGLNRGYEQYF
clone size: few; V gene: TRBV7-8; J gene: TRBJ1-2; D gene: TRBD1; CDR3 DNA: TGTGCCAGCAGCCCGGGACAGGGGCTGAACTATGGCTACACCTTC; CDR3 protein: CASSPGQGLNYGYTF
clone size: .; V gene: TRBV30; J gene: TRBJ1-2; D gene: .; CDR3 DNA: TGTGCCTGGAGTCACCTCGGACAACCGAACTATGGCTACACCTTC; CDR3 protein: CAWSHLGQPNYGYTF
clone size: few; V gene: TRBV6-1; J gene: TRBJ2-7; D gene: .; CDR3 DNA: TGTGCCAGCAGCGTTGAACTTAGCTCCTACGAGCAGTACTTC; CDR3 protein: CASSVELSSYEQYF
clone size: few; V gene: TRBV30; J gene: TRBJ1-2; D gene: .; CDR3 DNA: TGTGCCTGGAGGGGGAACTATGGCTACACCTTC; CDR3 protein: CAWRGNYGYTF
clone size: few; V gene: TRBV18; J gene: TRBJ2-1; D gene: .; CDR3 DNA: TGTGCCAGCTCACCATTCGAGGCAGCCTACAATGAGCAGTTCTTC; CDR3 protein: CASSPFEAAYNEQFF
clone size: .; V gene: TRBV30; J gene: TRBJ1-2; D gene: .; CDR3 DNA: TGTGCCTGGAGCCCGGGTGGGGGCTACACCTTC; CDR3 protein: CAWSPGGGYTF
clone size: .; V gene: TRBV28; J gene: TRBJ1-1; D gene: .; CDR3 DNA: TGTGCCAGCAGTTTAAGCGGGGGAGGAGGTGAAGCTTTCTTT; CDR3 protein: CASSLSGGGGEAFF
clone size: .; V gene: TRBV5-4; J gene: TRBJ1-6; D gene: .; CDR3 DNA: TGTGCCAGCAGCTTGGGAGGAAGCTCCTATAATTCACCCCTCCACTTT; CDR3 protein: CASSLGGSSYNSPLHF
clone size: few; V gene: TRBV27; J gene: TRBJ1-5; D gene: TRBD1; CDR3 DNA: TGTGCCAGCCAACCTGGACAGGGGAATCAGCCCCAGCATTTT; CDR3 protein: CASQPGQGNQPQHF
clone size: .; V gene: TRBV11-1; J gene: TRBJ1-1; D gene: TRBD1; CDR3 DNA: TGTGCCAGCAGCTTAGAGGGACAGGGTACTGAAGCTTTCTTT; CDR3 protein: CASSLEGQGTEAFF
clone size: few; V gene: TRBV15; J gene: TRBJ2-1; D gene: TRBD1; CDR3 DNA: TGTGCCACCAGCCGAAGTGGGACAGGGAGAATAAATGAGCAGTTCTTC; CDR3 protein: CATSRSGTGRINEQFF
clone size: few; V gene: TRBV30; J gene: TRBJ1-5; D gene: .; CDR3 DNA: TGTGCCTGGAGAGCTTCGTCTTATCAGCCCCAGCATTTT; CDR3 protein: CAWRASSYQPQHF
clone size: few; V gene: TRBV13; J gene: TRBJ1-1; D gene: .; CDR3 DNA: TGTGCCAGCAGCTTAGGACCCACTGAAGCTTTCTTT; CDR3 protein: CASSLGPTEAFF
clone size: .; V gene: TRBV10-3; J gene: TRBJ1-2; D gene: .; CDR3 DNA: TGTGCCATCAGTGAGTCCCCTGGGAGGTTTGGCTACACCTTC; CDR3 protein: CAISESPGRFGYTF
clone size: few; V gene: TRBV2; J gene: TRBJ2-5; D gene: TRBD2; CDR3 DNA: TGTGCCAGCAGCCGATCGGGGGGGCTTCAGGAGACCCAGTACTTC; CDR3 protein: CASSRSGGLQETQYF
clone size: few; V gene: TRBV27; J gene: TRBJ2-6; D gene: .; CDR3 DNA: TGTGCCAGCAGGGACTCTGGGGCCAACGTCCTGACTTTC; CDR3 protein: CASRDSGANVLTF
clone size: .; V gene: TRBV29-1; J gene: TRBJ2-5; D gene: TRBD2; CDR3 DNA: TGCAGCGTTGAATGGCTGGGGGAGGGGCTTAAGACCCAGTACTTC; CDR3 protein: CSVEWLGEGLKTQYF
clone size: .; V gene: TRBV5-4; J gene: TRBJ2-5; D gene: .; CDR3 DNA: TGTGCCAGCAGCTTACCGGGGGGCCGAGAAGAGACCCAGTACTTC; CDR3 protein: CASSLPGGREETQYF
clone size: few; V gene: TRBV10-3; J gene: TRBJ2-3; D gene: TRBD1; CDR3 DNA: TGTGCCATCAGAAGGACAGGGGGCACAGATACGCAGTATTTT; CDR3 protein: CAIRRTGGTDTQYF
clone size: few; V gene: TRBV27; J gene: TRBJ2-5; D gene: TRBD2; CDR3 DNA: TGTGCCAGCAGTTTATCCAGCGGGGGGGCCTTTCCACAAGAGACCCAGTACTTC; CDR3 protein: CASSLSSGGAFPQETQYF
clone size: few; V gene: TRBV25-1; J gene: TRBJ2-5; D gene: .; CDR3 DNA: TGTGCCACTACGGCCCCCGGACGGGAGACCCAGTACTTC; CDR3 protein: CATTAPGRETQYF
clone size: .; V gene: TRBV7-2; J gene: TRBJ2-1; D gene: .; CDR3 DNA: TGTGCCAGCACCTTGGCGCTAGGGGCTTACAATGAGCAGTTCTTC; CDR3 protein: CASTLALGAYNEQFF
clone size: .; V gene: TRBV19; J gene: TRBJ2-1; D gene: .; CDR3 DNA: TGTGCCAGTAGTATAACCCCTGTGGACAATGAGCAGTTCTTC; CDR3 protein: CASSITPVDNEQFF
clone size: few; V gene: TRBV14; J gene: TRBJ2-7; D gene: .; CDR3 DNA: TGTGCCAGCAGCCAAGCCGGGCCCCCAAGGGAGCAGTACTTC; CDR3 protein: CASSQAGPPREQYF